The 9 T cell receptor beta chains listed next were all sequenced from one sample in a study of identical twins. TCRdb called the 5' RACE reads again in MiXCR, with one record for every CDR3 protein. This sample has some 710,000 distinct CDR3 sequences, with around 5.7% found just once. The specimen sequenced was naive T cells sorted from blood. All receptors derive from a man between 18 and 29 years old in good health.

CDR3 sequence: CASSMWSGRADEQFF. In DNA form, the CDR3 reads TGCGCCAGCAGCATGTGGAGCGGGAGGGCAGATGAGCAGTTCTTC. The J gene is TRBJ2-1, the V gene TRBV5-1; TRBD2 agrees at 10 bases. The CDR3 covers 15 residues. V shed 4 bases, J shed 8 bases, and the junction held 9 bases outside the gene matches. In germline, CDR1 is SGHRS, CDR2 YFSETQ.

This clonotype was detected ten times or more. This sequence joins TRBV12-3 or TRBV12-4 and TRBJ2-7; 9 positions agree with TRBD1. V lost 5 bases to trimming and J lost 2 bases; unmatched junction nucleotides: 4. CDR3 length: 14 residues. The CDR3 DNA follows: TGTGCCAGCAGTCGGACAGGGGTGGCCTACGAGCAGTACTTC. This encodes CASSRTGVAYEQYF.

The rearrangement uses TRBV7-9 and TRBJ2-5, with D possibly being TRBD1 (5 bases). CDR1 and CDR2 from the germline V gene are SEHNR and FQNEAQ (reference sequence). V lost 1 base and J lost 2, with 11 bases in between. CDR3 size: 15 residues. The CDR3 is CASSLVSQGQETQYF. The CDR3 coding sequence is TGTGCCAGCAGCTTAGTATCCCAGGGACAAGAGACCCAGTACTTC.

The chain uses TRBV5-1 and TRBJ2-3; 16 nucleotides match TRBD2. V gave up 0 bases and J gave up 4 bases; unmatched junction bases: 8. The CDR3 is made up of 19 amino acids. Germline lookup yields CDR1 SGHRS and CDR2 YFSETQ. CDR3 loop: CASSLEGTSGRAGADTQYF. DNA for the CDR3: TGCGCCAGCAGCTTGGAGGGGACTAGCGGGAGGGCCGGAGCAGATACGCAGTATTTT. The full variable domain, completed using reference TRBV5-1 and TRBJ2-3, is KAGVTQTPRYLIKTRGQQVTLSCSPISGHRSVSWYQQTPGQGLQFLFEYFSETQRNKGNFPGRFSGRQFSNSRSEMNVSTLELGDSALYLCASSLEGTSGRAGADTQYFGPGTRLTVL.

This clonotype has at least ten counts. CDR3 bases: TGTGCCAGCAGGATGATGGGACTAGCGGGCCGGCGCACCGGGGAGCTGTTTTTT. The encoded protein is CASRMMGLAGRRTGELFF. The rearrangement joins TRBV6-1 to TRBJ2-2, with TRBD2 identical over 12 bases. V gave up 6 bases and J gave up 4 bases; unmatched junction bases: 12. CDR3 length: 18 residues. CDR1 is MNHNS, CDR2 SASEGT, per germline.

The J gene is TRBJ2-3, the V gene TRBV20-1, with a possible D match to TRBD1 (5 bases). Germline assignment: CDR1 DFQATT and CDR2 SNEGSKA (reference sequence). This CDR3 is built from 15 residues. V lost 6 bases to trimming and J lost 3 bases, with 19 bases between them. The CDR3 bases are TGCAGTGCCGAGTCAAGAGCAGGGTCGACAGATACGCAGTATTTT. It is translated as CSAESRAGSTDTQYF.

This clonotype was picked up many times. At one end, the junction sequence differs from germline, possibly due to a read error. The chain uses TRBV6-1 and TRBJ1-4; D perhaps matches TRBD1 (5 bases). The CDR3 has 14 amino acids. CDR1 is MNHNS and CDR2 is SASEGT in the germline V gene. CDR3 in amino acids: CASSEGQTKEKLFF. The CDR3 DNA reads TGTGCCAGCAGTGAAGGACAGACTAAGGAAAAACTGTTTTTT.

This clonotype was counted ten times or more. This sequence joins TRBV28 and TRBJ2-1; 9 bases are shared with TRBD2. J lost 4 bases, V lost 3 bases, and 4 bases had no gene match. Germline lookup yields CDR1 MDHEN and CDR2 SYDVKM. The CDR3 contains 15 residues. The CDR3 sequence is CASSFWREGYNEQFF. The CDR3 nucleotides are TGTGCCAGCAGTTTTTGGCGGGAGGGGTACAATGAGCAGTTCTTC. Filled out from reference TRBV28 and TRBJ2-1, the complete variable domain reads DVKVTQSSRYLVKRTGEKVFLECVQDMDHENMFWYRQDPGLGLRLIYFSYDVKMKEKGDIPEGYSVSREKKERFSLILESASTNQTSMYLCASSFWREGYNEQFFGPGTRLTVL.

This clonotype was detected a few times. The rearrangement links TRBV20-1 to TRBJ2-1; D gene ambiguous. The CDR3 is 16 amino acids. CDR1 and CDR2 from the germline V gene are DFQATT and SNEGSKA (reference sequence). CDR3 loop: CSAQWRVTKIYNEQFF. CDR3 in DNA: TGCAGCGCCCAATGGAGAGTGACCAAGATCTACAATGAGCAGTTCTTC.